The next 15 T cell receptor beta chains were all read from a single sample in a study of shared clonotypes between healthy human individuals. TCRdb's table, derived via immunoSEQ multiplex PCR, lists solely in-frame clones and lacks some. The sample includes hundreds of thousands of clones, 92% of them seen just once. CD45RO-negative, CCR7-positively selected cells formed the naive CD8 fraction, excluding terminally differentiated effector memory CD45RA+ cells. The source material was naive CD8+ T cells sorted from blood. The receptor source for this set is a man aged 25 to 40 in good health.

This chain links TRBV5-1 with TRBJ2-1, with 8 bases fitting TRBD1. V was pared by 0 bases and J by 5 bases, with 4 bases of the junction left unmatched. This CDR3 has 15 amino acids. From germline, CDR1 is SGHRS and CDR2 YFSETQ. Written as DNA, the CDR3 is TGCGCCAGCAGCTTGGGACAGGGGTCCCACAATGAGCAGTTCTTC. Its protein is CASSLGQGSHNEQFF. Full variable domain (rest looked up from reference TRBV5-1 and TRBJ2-1): KAGVTQTPRYLIKTRGQQVTLSCSPISGHRSVSWYQQTPGQGLQFLFEYFSETQRNKGNFPGRFSGRQFSNSRSEMNVSTLELGDSALYLCASSLGQGSHNEQFFGPGTRLTVL.

V gene TRBV4-1 combines with J gene TRBJ2-3; D is unclear. This CDR3 contains 12 residues. CDR1 and CDR2 from the germline V gene are MGHRA and YSYEKL. The V end was cut by 0 bases, the J end by 5 bases, with 3 bases between. Here the CDR3 reads CASSQEEDTQYF. Here the CDR3 DNA reads TGCGCCAGCAGCCAAGAGGAAGATACGCAGTATTTT.

This chain links TRBV7-8 with TRBJ2-1; 8 nucleotides align to TRBD2. The germline V gene has CDR1 SGHVS and CDR2 FQNEAQ. The CDR3 length is 19 residues. Trimming cost V 3 bases and J 0 bases; bases outside gene matches: 13. CDR3 nucleotide sequence: TGTGCCAGCAGCTTCCACCGGGAGGGCCCCCAGACCTCCTACAATGAGCAGTTCTTC. Translating it yields CASSFHREGPQTSYNEQFF.

The chain couples TRBV5-5 to TRBJ2-3; 10 bases agree with TRBD1. The CDR3 runs 16 residues. Per the germline V gene, CDR1 is SGHKS and CDR2 is YYEKEE (reference sequence). V lost 6 bases and J lost 3; bases outside the gene matches: 10. CDR3 residues: CASKPHGTGVTDTQYF. As DNA, the CDR3 is TGTGCCAGCAAACCCCACGGGACAGGGGTAACAGATACGCAGTATTTT.

J is TRBJ2-5 and V is TRBV4-3; 11 bases fit TRBD2. The germline CDR1 and CDR2 sequences are LGHNA and YSLEER. This CDR3 has 17 residues. Unmatched junction bases numbered 14, after V lost 4 bases and J lost 7 bases. The CDR3 nucleotides read TGCGCCAGCAGCCTCTTTCCCGTAGCGGGAGGGGAAGGGACCCAGTACTTC. This encodes CASSLFPVAGGEGTQYF.

The chain uses TRBV27 and TRBJ2-5, with D perhaps matching TRBD2 (5 bases). The CDR3 covers 12 residues. Germline loops: CDR1 MNHEY, CDR2 SMNVEV (reference sequence). V was clipped by 8 bases and J by 5 bases, with 12 bases between them. This CDR3 is CASFPRGETQYF. The DNA of the CDR3 is TGTGCCAGCTTCCCTAGAGGGGAGACCCAGTACTTC.

V and J are TRBV2 and TRBJ1-1; D might be TRBD1 (5 bases). Per the germline V gene, CDR1 is SNHLY and CDR2 is FYNNEI. This CDR3 region has 13 residues. Trimming left V 8 bases short and J 6 bases short, with 16 bases between. The CDR3 coding sequence is TGTGCCAGCCCCTTGCGTGGGGGGGCTGAAGCTTTCTTT. Its protein product is CASPLRGGAEAFF.

V gene TRBV11-2 combines with J gene TRBJ2-3; 9 bases are a match to TRBD2. After removal of 3 bases from V and 5 bases from J, the junction contained 6 bases not matched to a gene. Germline lookup yields CDR1 SGHAT and CDR2 FQNNGV. This CDR3 has 15 residues. The chain's CDR3 is CASSFGREGQDTQYF. The DNA of the CDR3 is TGTGCCAGCAGCTTCGGGCGGGAGGGCCAAGATACGCAGTATTTT.

The chain is built from TRBV5-4 and TRBJ2-1; 10 nucleotides line up with TRBD2. CDR3 length: 13 amino acids. Germline CDR1 reads SGHNT; CDR2 reads YYREEE (reference sequence). Trimming at V came to 4 bases and at J to 9 bases, leaving 4 bases not matched to a gene. CDR3: CASSLAGAVEQFF. For the CDR3, the DNA is TGTGCCAGCAGCCTAGCGGGAGCAGTTGAGCAGTTCTTC.

The rearrangement joins TRBV7-9 to TRBJ2-5; 12 nucleotides line up with TRBD1. The germline V gene has CDR1 SEHNR and CDR2 FQNEAQ (reference sequence). V lost 5 bases and J lost 5; bases outside the gene matches: 9. This CDR3 has 16 residues. The CDR3 sequence: CASSGRDRGRPETQYF. DNA of the CDR3: TGTGCCAGCAGCGGCCGGGACAGGGGGCGTCCGGAGACCCAGTACTTC.

The chain uses TRBV7-2 and TRBJ2-2; D is unresolved. Per germline, CDR1 SGHTA and CDR2 FQGNSA. The ends were cut back, 1 base at V and 3 bases at J, with 12 bases in the middle. The CDR3 has 16 amino acids. The CDR3 loop reads CASSLVENRDTGELFF. The CDR3, as DNA: TGTGCCAGCAGCTTAGTAGAAAACCGTGACACCGGGGAGCTGTTTTTT.

The V and J genes are TRBV6-1 and TRBJ2-7; D gene unclear. V lost 7 bases and J 1 base, leaving 20 bases between the germline ends. Germline V gene data show CDR1 as MNHNS and CDR2 as SASEGT. The CDR3 contains 16 residues. Written as DNA, the CDR3 is TGTGCCAGCACCGAAGCATTCTCGGAGATTTCCTACGAGCAGTACTTC. It codes for CASTEAFSEISYEQYF.

V is TRBV12-2 and J is TRBJ2-1. TRBV12-2 is flagged as a pseudogene. The length of the CDR3 is 17 residues. The CDR3, as DNA: TGTGCAAGTCGCTCCCTACCCATAGGTATTCCCTACAATGAGCAGTTCTTC. Encoded protein: CASRSLPIGIPYNEQFF.

This sequence joins TRBV19 and TRBJ2-1, with 8 bases lining up with TRBD1. This CDR3 region has 15 residues. Trimming took 2 bases from V and 1 from J; bases not matched to a gene: 1. Looked up from germline, CDR1 is LNHDA and CDR2 is SQIVND (reference sequence). The CDR3 reads CASSIRQGSYNEQFF. The CDR3 DNA follows: TGTGCCAGTAGTATACGACAGGGGTCCTACAATGAGCAGTTCTTC. The variable domain in full, completed from reference TRBV19 and TRBJ2-1, reads DGGITQSPKYLFRKEGQNVTLSCEQNLNHDAMYWYRQDPGQGLRLIYYSQIVNDFQKGDIAEGYSVSREKKESFPLTVTSAQKNPTAFYLCASSIRQGSYNEQFFGPGTRLTVL.

The rearrangement links TRBV4-1 to TRBJ2-1; the D gene is possibly TRBD2 (6 bases). This CDR3 comprises 18 residues. CDR1 is MGHRA and CDR2 is YSYEKL in the germline V gene. The ends were cut back, 3 bases at V and 0 bases at J, with 18 bases in the middle. The CDR3 sequence is CASSHSDGVGSSYNEQFF. The CDR3 DNA reads as TGCGCCAGCAGCCATTCTGACGGGGTCGGGAGCTCCTACAATGAGCAGTTCTTC.